Each of the 16 T cell receptor beta chains below was sequenced from the same sample in a study of CD8+CD57+ T cells in acquired aplastic anemia. Genomic DNA acted as the template from which TCR beta VDJ combination and CDR3 sequence profiling were carried out. TCRdb reprocessed the reads with MiXCR, giving one entry per CDR3 protein. In the table there are roughly 250,000 distinct CDR3 sequences, approximately 45% of which are singletons. All sequencing subjects had displayed CD8+CD57+ cell expansion on flow cytometry. The material sequenced was sorted CD4+, CD8+, or CD8+CD57+ T cells (not recorded which) from PBMCs. The receptors derive from a human donor with aplastic anemia.

To note about this clonotype: A much larger clone differs from this one at a single base, so this may be a read error. The conserved final phenylalanine or tryptophan is absent from the CDR3, which likely points to a read error. The J gene is TRBJ1-6, the V gene TRBV14, with a possible D match to TRBD1 (5 bases). The CDR3 loop spans 14 amino acids. The germline V gene has CDR1 SGHDN and CDR2 FVKESK. Trimming cost V 1 base and J 14 bases, with 15 bases left between them. The CDR3 DNA reads TGTGCCAGCAGCCAAGCCAGGGCCCCTCAGACCCTCCACCTT. This gives the protein CASSQARAPQTLHL.

V and J are TRBV7-9 and TRBJ2-4, with D perhaps matching TRBD2 (5 bases). The germline CDR1 and CDR2 sequences are SEHNR and FQNEAQ (reference sequence). Trimming removed 2 bases from V and 6 bases from J, with 11 bases in between. This CDR3 has 14 residues. The CDR3: CASSLPGAGNIQYF. CDR3 nucleotides: TGTGCCAGCAGCTTACCCGGTGCGGGAAACATTCAGTACTTC. Together with reference TRBV7-9 and TRBJ2-4, the CDR3 gives the full variable domain: DTGVSQNPRHKITKRGQNVTFRCDPISEHNRLYWYRQTLGQGPEFLTYFQNEAQLEKSRLLSDRFSAERPKGSFSTLEIQRTEQGDSAMYLCASSLPGAGNIQYFGAGTRLSVL.

For this clonotype: A read error is possible here, since a much larger clone lies one base away. The rearrangement joins TRBV20-1 to TRBJ1-1; D uncertain. The CDR3 has 13 amino acids. The V gene lost 3 bases and the J gene lost 3 bases, with 11 bases spanning the gap. Germline V gene lookup returns CDR1 DFQATT and CDR2 SNEGSKA (reference sequence). The CDR3 region has the DNA TGCAGTGCTAGGTCCGAGTCGGACACTGAAGCTTTCTTT. Translating it yields CSARSESDTEAFF.

The chain combines TRBV29-1 with TRBJ2-7; 10 bases are a match to TRBD1. Germline V lookup: CDR1 SQVTM, CDR2 ANQGSEA. V trimming: 5 bases; J trimming: 4 bases; junction bases outside the gene matches: 11. The CDR3 is 15 residues long. CDR3 in amino acids: CSVRRQGATLYEQYF. DNA of the CDR3: TGCAGCGTTCGAAGACAGGGGGCGACTTTGTACGAGCAGTACTTC.

This clonotype appeared once. A junction boundary mismatches the germline segment, possibly from a read error. The rearrangement uses TRBV5-1 and TRBJ2-7, with D perhaps given as TRBD1 or TRBD2 (5 bases each). The CDR3 length is 14 residues. Germline loops: CDR1 SGHRS, CDR2 YFSETQ. CDR3 coding DNA: TGTGCCAGCAGCCCGAGGGACGGCTCCTACGAGCAGTACTTC. Its protein is CASSPRDGSYEQYF. Together with reference TRBV5-1 and TRBJ2-7, the CDR3 gives the full variable domain: KAGVTQTPRYLIKTRGQQVTLSCSPISGHRSVSWYQQTPGQGLQFLFEYFSETQRNKGNFPGRFSGRQFSNSRSEMNVSTLELGDSALYLCASSPRDGSYEQYFGPGTRLTVT.

This clonotype was seen many times. The chain recombines TRBV6-5 with TRBJ1-3; TRBD1 might be the D (5 bases). CDR1 MNHEY and CDR2 SVGAGI come from the germline V gene. The V end lost 5 bases, the J end lost 1 base, and 9 bases lay between the germline ends. The CDR3 sequence is 14 residues long. The CDR3 spells CASSPRVSGNTIYF. In DNA form, the CDR3 reads TGTGCCAGCAGTCCCAGGGTGTCTGGAAACACCATATATTTT.

This clonotype was seen more than once but under ten times. The chain employs TRBV12-3 or TRBV12-4 and TRBJ1-1; 7 bases align to TRBD1. The V gene end was trimmed by 4 bases and the J gene end by 6 bases; junction bases not matched to a gene: 11. There are 15 residues in the CDR3. The CDR3 sequence is CASSSPDRVWSEAFF. The DNA of the CDR3 is TGTGCCAGCAGTTCCCCCGACAGGGTTTGGTCTGAAGCTTTCTTT.

This chain joins TRBV24-1 and TRBJ2-7, with D perhaps TRBD1 or TRBD2 (5 bases each). CDR1 and CDR2 (germline): KGHDR, SFDVKD. The CDR3 is 12 residues long. With 4 bases removed from V and 2 bases from J, the gap between germline ends came to 5 bases. The CDR3 DNA reads as TGTGCCACCAGTGAGGGGGCCTACGAGCAGTACTTC. This sequence encodes CATSEGAYEQYF.

In this sample, this clonotype turned up once. The genes are TRBV7-2 and TRBJ2-5; a weak D match, TRBD1 (5 bases). The germline V gene encodes CDR1 SGHTA and CDR2 FQGNSA. The CDR3 runs to 15 residues. V lost 0 bases to trimming and J lost 0 bases, with 8 bases between them. The CDR3: CASSLAGQNQETQYF. Written as DNA, the CDR3 is TGTGCCAGCAGCTTAGCGGGGCAGAACCAAGAGACCCAGTACTTC.

This chain links TRBV7-6 with TRBJ2-7, with a possible D match to TRBD2 (5 bases). V was pared by 0 bases and J by 6 bases, with 9 bases between. From germline, CDR1 is SGHVS and CDR2 FNYEAQ. The CDR3 length is 13 residues. The CDR3, as DNA: TGTGCCAGCAGCTTAGCCGGAGAGGGCGAGCAGTACTTC. Its translation: CASSLAGEGEQYF.

This clonotype occurred many times. The chain employs TRBV5-6 and TRBJ1-5, with a tentative D call TRBD1 (6 bases). Germline V gene lookup returns CDR1 SGHDT and CDR2 YYEEEE. Trimming took off 1 base at V and 5 bases at J, with 13 bases between the two ends. The CDR3 has 15 residues. The CDR3 sequence: CASSLSFSGDQPQHF. DNA for the CDR3: TGTGCCAGCAGCTTGTCATTTTCAGGGGATCAGCCCCAGCATTTT.

The rearrangement joins TRBV2 to TRBJ1-1, with D possibly TRBD1 on 6 matching bases. With 3 bases removed from V and 5 bases from J, the gap between germline ends came to 10 bases. In germline, CDR1 is SNHLY, CDR2 FYNNEI. The CDR3 covers 13 residues. CDR3 nucleotide sequence: TGTGCCAGCAGTGAGGGGGCGCATACTGAAGCTTTCTTT. Translated, it gives CASSEGAHTEAFF.

The chain links TRBV19 to TRBJ2-7; a weak D match, TRBD1 (6 bases). This CDR3 is built from 14 residues. Trimming cost V 4 bases and J 6 bases, with 16 bases left between them. Germline CDR1 is LNHDA and CDR2 is SQIVND (reference sequence). The CDR3 DNA is TGTGCCAGTAGTACCGCCGGGACATATTCCGAGCAGTACTTC. Translation gives CASSTAGTYSEQYF.

The J gene is TRBJ1-1, the V gene TRBV29-1; D not resolved. Per the germline V gene, CDR1 is SQVTM and CDR2 is ANQGSEA. The CDR3 is 12 amino acids. The ends were cut back, 4 bases at V and 5 bases at J, with 11 bases in the middle. Here the CDR3 reads CSVGGLSTEAFF. The CDR3 region has the DNA TGCAGCGTTGGCGGACTCTCGACTGAAGCTTTCTTT.

At least ten counts were recorded for this clonotype. This sequence joins TRBV7-8 and TRBJ1-5; TRBD1 might be the D (6 bases). The V end was cut by 5 bases, the J end by 2 bases, with 16 bases between. The V gene's germline CDR1 is SGHVS and CDR2 FQNEAQ. The CDR3 extends over 16 amino acids. The chain's CDR3 is CASSQHRVIGNQPQHF. In nucleotides, the CDR3 is TGTGCCAGCAGCCAACACAGGGTCATTGGCAATCAGCCCCAGCATTTT.

This clonotype was counted ten times or more. CDR3 loop: CAISKRDGLKPQHF. The CDR3 DNA reads as TGTGCCATCAGTAAACGGGACGGTCTCAAGCCCCAGCATTTT. The gene calls are TRBV10-3 and TRBJ1-5; possibly TRBD1 for D (5 bases). V gave up 5 bases and J gave up 8 bases, with 16 bases separating them. The CDR3 is made up of 14 amino acids. Germline values: CDR1 ENHRY, CDR2 SYGVKD.